This T cell receptor beta chain was sequenced in a study of blood T cell repertoires in COVID-19 (TCRdb year 2020). At the level of the whole study: Samples from collaborators originated in the United States, Italy and Spain and spanned both the acute and convalescent phases of COVID-19. The material from the prospective study consisted of cDNA or gDNA derived from T cells, B-cell-depleted T cells, or PBMCs. Deeply sampled blood TCRbeta repertoires from subjects exposed to, actively infected with, or recovered from COVID-19 were included in the dataset. The repertoires were made available in a free public database intended to serve as a resource for research on the immune response to SARS-CoV-2. Samples were obtained from the ongoing ImmuneRACE study (first 160 participants) and from some 1,200 subjects provided by 6 global collaborators. A de-identified subject ID, COVID-19 status, age in years and sex were almost always included in the sample metadata. Where HLA class I and class II types were available, the types were taken from metadata supplied by the sample provider, not from assay-based typing. What the research found in general, with its limitations: The quantity of clinical and demographic metadata differed by source and by participant and was supplied without curation.

Comments on this clone: This clone's antigen is unknown. No base quality values were provided; no much bigger clone lies one nucleotide off.

V is shortened by 0 bases, J by 7 bases, and the region joining them spans 7 bases. Via the germline V gene (reference sequence), CDR1 is SEHNR and CDR2 FQNEAQ. The CDR3, cysteine through phenylalanine, is 14 amino acids long. Left in the record is the CDR3 DNA by itself, 42 bases read in frame from the first base. At one collaborating source in Seattle, patients were enrolled during active infection and were followed longitudinally through the course of disease. The collaborating institutions used their own protocols to collect whole blood in K2EDTA tubes. Collaborator samples were shipped for TCRbeta analysis as frozen whole blood, isolated PBMCs, or DNA extracted from either sample type. TCRbeta CDR3 regions were amplified from genomic DNA using the immunoSEQ Assay, a bias-controlled multiplex PCR. The authors' pipeline ran thus. The number of nucleated cells in each sample was estimated by amplification of reference gene primers within the assay. To quantify the absolute abundance of each unique TCRbeta CDR3 rearrangement, sequence reads were collapsed and filtered. For each sample, productive Simpson clonality was calculated as the square root of Simpson's diversity index across productive rearrangements. TCRdb provides this immuneACCESS table in a form limited to in-frame rearrangements. Some clones are lacking; in checked studies, under half of them reflect an unresolved V gene, and why the rest are absent is not known. V and J calls and clone size are given by that table; D and trimming were obtained from the DNA. The sample table contains about 390,000 clones; only one count was recorded for roughly 86% of them. The biggest ten clones account for over 2% of the sample.

The sequence derives from a woman aged 55 to 70 with COVID-19, enrolled during active disease. The sequencing input was peripheral blood. Recombination joined TRBV7-9 with TRBJ1-6, with the D gene not clear enough to name. DNA sequence: TGTGCCAGCAGCTTAGCGACGGGGAATTCACCCCTCCACTTT. It codes for CASSLATGNSPLHF.